This TCR beta chain appears in the sequencing data of a study of cytomegalovirus exposure and HLA in healthy donors. Points from the study as a whole: TCR beta V- and J-gene trimming, according to a later analysis, was linked to a missense DCLRE1C variant.

Regarding this clone: Its antigen is currently unknown.

Trimming left V 2 bases short and J 8 bases short, with 15 bases between. This CDR3 has 14 residues. Per the germline V gene, CDR1 is MDHEN and CDR2 is SYDVKM. PCR involved 60 Vbeta and 13 Jbeta primers. Using immunoSEQ multiplex PCR, the repertoire was profiled, and TCRdb retains in-frame clones only, with some absent. Of approximately 70,000 clones in the sample, 78% were seen once. What was sequenced was PBMCs. The TCR sequence derives from a man between 35 and 55 years old in good health and CMV-seronegative. The V gene is TRBV28, the J gene TRBJ1-2; tentative D call: TRBD1 (6 bases). The chain's CDR3 is CASSLPGQFGGYTF. The CDR3 DNA follows: TGTGCCAGCAGTTTACCCGGACAGTTCGGGGGCTACACCTTC.